Reported below is one TCR beta chain. What it recognizes is unknown. The ends were cut back, 5 bases at V and 1 base at J, with 12 bases in the middle. Germline V lookup: CDR1 SGHRS, CDR2 YFSETQ. The CDR3 contains 14 residues. The data stem from a study of cytotoxic CD8 clonotypes in ibrutinib-treated CLL. General study points: The public clonotypes identified were infrequent and showed contraction or stability on treatment. Clonality, elevated at ibrutinib response, dropped back toward baseline at progression.

Frozen PBMC stocks contributed 2 to 2.5 micrograms of genomic DNA to the TCR beta libraries. Depth targeted 1 in 200,000 to 1 in 1 million T cells, averaging around 10x coverage per clonotype. Using immunoSEQ multiplex PCR, the repertoire was profiled, and TCRdb retains in-frame clones only, with some absent. The sample contains 200,000 to 250,000 clones, roughly three quarters of which appear only once. The sequence was collected from a human donor with chronic lymphocytic leukemia. This chain joins TRBV5-1 and TRBJ2-5; tentatively, D is TRBD1 (5 bases). This material consisted of PBMCs, taken after 12 months of ibrutinib treatment. CDR3 sequence (DNA): TGCGCCAGCAGGGCTAGTACAGGCCAAGAGACCCAGTACTTC. Translation gives CASRASTGQETQYF. Variable domain in full (rest from reference TRBV5-1 and TRBJ2-5): KAGVTQTPRYLIKTRGQQVTLSCSPISGHRSVSWYQQTPGQGLQFLFEYFSETQRNKGNFPGRFSGRQFSNSRSEMNVSTLELGDSALYLCASRASTGQETQYFGPGTRLLVL.